This entry lists 18 T cell receptor beta chains sequenced from one sample in a study of T-cell reconstitution after alpha-beta-depleted transplantation in children. During its preparation, the TCRbeta library received unique molecular identifiers. TCRdb used MiXCR to reprocess the PCR reads, holding one entry per CDR3 protein. The repertoire has hundreds of thousands of distinct CDR3 sequences, under 13% of them found once; the top ten carry about 28%. The starting material was PBMCs, obtained before TCRalphabeta/CD19-depleted stem cell transplant. These receptors were obtained from a child less than two years old with acute myeloid leukemia, due to receive a stem cell transplant.

There are many counts of this clonotype. The V gene is TRBV29-1, the J gene TRBJ2-7, with 7 bases that match TRBD1. This CDR3 comprises 13 residues. CDR1 is SQVTM and CDR2 is ANQGSEA in the germline V gene. CDR3 residues: CTWSGQSSYEQYF. In nucleotides, the CDR3 is TGCACCTGGTCGGGACAGAGCTCCTACGAGCAGTACTTC.

Many counts were recorded for this clonotype. The chain's CDR3 is CASSLHYGYTF. In DNA form, the CDR3 reads TGTGCCAGCAGCTTACACTATGGCTACACCTTC. The chain carries TRBV5-5 and TRBJ1-2; D is undetermined. The germline V gene has CDR1 SGHKS and CDR2 YYEKEE (reference sequence). V was cut by 2 bases and J by 3 bases, with 2 bases left in between. This CDR3 region has 11 residues.

This clonotype was recorded many times. The chain couples TRBV3-1 to TRBJ2-1; D gene uncertain. The CDR3 length is 13 residues. Trimming removed 0 bases from V and 7 bases from J, with 7 bases in between. Germline-derived CDR1 and CDR2 are LGHDT and YNNKEL (reference sequence). CDR3 in amino acids: CASSQEPPNEQFF. Here the CDR3 DNA reads TGTGCCAGCAGCCAAGAGCCCCCTAATGAGCAGTTCTTC.

This clonotype was found many times. This chain connects TRBV10-3 to TRBJ2-1; TRBD2 matches at 11 bases. The CDR3 runs to 18 residues. Losses at the gene ends were 7 bases for V and 7 bases for J; bases not matched to a gene: 18. From germline, CDR1 is ENHRY and CDR2 SYGVKD. The CDR3 sequence is CAITPGLAGGPRNNEQFF. CDR3 bases: TGTGCCATCACCCCTGGGCTAGCGGGAGGCCCGAGAAATAATGAGCAGTTCTTC.

The table lists this clonotype with many counts. The chain combines TRBV11-2 with TRBJ2-3; possibly TRBD1 for D (5 bases). The CDR3 covers 12 residues. The germline V gene has CDR1 SGHAT and CDR2 FQNNGV. Trimming stripped 11 bases from V and 2 bases from J, with 11 bases between. The CDR3 protein is CAASGATDTQYF. The CDR3 DNA reads TGTGCCGCATCTGGGGCCACAGATACGCAGTATTTT.

The chain recombines TRBV29-1 with TRBJ2-3, with D perhaps matching TRBD1 or TRBD2 (5 bases each). V was clipped by 7 bases and J by 12 bases, with 26 bases between them. The germline V gene has CDR1 SQVTM and CDR2 ANQGSEA. The CDR3 runs 14 residues. CDR3 residues: CSASPGRGTDKQYF. CDR3 DNA sequence: TGCAGCGCATCACCGGGACGCGGTACAGATAAACAGTATTTT.

There are many counts of this clonotype. This chain joins TRBV11-2 and TRBJ1-1; possibly TRBD1 for D (6 bases). With 3 bases removed from V and 7 bases from J, the gap between germline ends came to 9 bases. This CDR3 comprises 12 residues. Germline CDR1 SGHAT, CDR2 FQNNGV. CDR3 sequence: CASSLMDSEAFF. The CDR3, as DNA: TGTGCCAGCAGCTTGATGGACAGTGAAGCTTTCTTT.

This clonotype was observed many times. The chain combines TRBV7-2 with TRBJ2-1; D unclear. Germline V gene sequence: CDR1 SGHTA, CDR2 FQGNSA. Deletions cut 5 bases from V and 4 bases from J, with 12 bases between. This CDR3 contains 14 residues. CDR3 nucleotide sequence: TGTGCCAGCAGCCCCGACTTCGGATACAATGAGCAGTTCTTC. It encodes CASSPDFGYNEQFF.

This clonotype occurred a few times. A read error may explain this, as a much larger clone is one base away. The CDR3 end shows no conserved phenylalanine or tryptophan, and so a read error is likely. This sequence joins TRBV7-9 and TRBJ2-1; tentative D call: TRBD1 (5 bases). V lost 5 bases and J 8 bases, leaving 16 bases between the germline ends. This CDR3 region has 14 residues. CDR1 and CDR2 (germline): SEHNR, FQNEAQ (reference sequence). The CDR3 here is CASSPGQGFYEQFL. Here the CDR3 DNA reads TGTGCCAGCAGCCCAGGGCAGGGTTTCTATGAGCAGTTCTTA.

The table lists this clonotype with a few counts. The rearrangement links TRBV5-4 to TRBJ2-2; 9 positions agree with TRBD1. V lost 4 bases and J lost 7; bases outside the gene matches: 2. The CDR3 contains 13 residues. CDR1 SGHNT and CDR2 YYREEE come from the germline V gene (reference sequence). This CDR3 reads CASSPTGGGELFF. The CDR3 bases are TGTGCCAGCAGCCCGACAGGGGGCGGGGAGCTGTTTTTT.

This clonotype was detected ten times or more. The V and J genes are TRBV3-1 and TRBJ2-3; no clear D. This CDR3 contains 12 residues. V lost 3 bases to trimming and J lost 0 bases, with 1 base between them. Germline-derived CDR1 and CDR2 are LGHDT and YNNKEL (reference sequence). CDR3 sequence: CASSHSTDTQYF. In DNA form, the CDR3 reads TGTGCCAGCAGCCACAGCACAGATACGCAGTATTTT.

This clonotype was seen ten or more times. The chain employs TRBV27 and TRBJ1-6; 8 positions agree with TRBD1. The CDR3 sequence is 14 residues long. Trimming removed 7 bases from V and 9 bases from J; junction bases left unmatched: 8. Germline CDR1 MNHEY, CDR2 SMNVEV (reference sequence). The CDR3 nucleotides read TGTGCCAGCAAATGGGACAGGATGGGTTCACCCCTCCACTTT. Translated: CASKWDRMGSPLHF.

On this clonotype: Given a much more abundant clone one base away, this may be a read error. The rearrangement uses TRBV28 and TRBJ2-5; TRBD1 might be the D (5 bases). The CDR3 loop spans 14 amino acids. The germline CDR1 and CDR2 sequences are MDHEN and SYDVKM. The CDR3 protein is CAGSSPQGQETQYF. CDR3 in DNA: TGTGCCGGCAGTTCCCCCCAGGGCCAAGAGACCCAGTACTTC. Using reference TRBV28 and TRBJ2-5 for the parts outside the CDR3, the full variable domain is DVKVTQSSRYLVKRTGEKVFLECVQDMDHENMFWYRQDPGLGLRLIYFSYDVKMKEKGDIPEGYSVSREKKERFSLILESASTNQTSMYLCAGSSPQGQETQYFGPGTRLLVL.

This clonotype was counted at least ten times. The genes are TRBV28 and TRBJ1-5; TRBD1 might be the D (5 bases). V was shortened by 5 bases and J by 11 bases, with 25 bases between the two germline ends. The germline gives CDR1 MDHEN, CDR2 SYDVKM. The length of the CDR3 is 16 residues. This CDR3 reads CASSPHYQGPHVTQHF. DNA for the CDR3: TGTGCCAGCAGTCCGCACTACCAGGGTCCCCACGTTACCCAGCATTTT.

This clonotype was found many times. The V gene is TRBV12-3 or TRBV12-4, the J gene TRBJ2-4; possibly TRBD2 for D (6 bases). V lost 4 bases to trimming and J lost 0 bases, with 16 bases between them. This CDR3 has 17 amino acids. In DNA form, the CDR3 reads TGTGCCAGCAGTTACCAGGTACAGGAGGGAGCCAAAAACATTCAGTACTTC. The encoded protein is CASSYQVQEGAKNIQYF.

This clonotype appeared many times. The chain uses TRBV5-6 and TRBJ2-2; D is perhaps TRBD1 or TRBD2 (5 bases each). Germline values: CDR1 SGHDT, CDR2 YYEEEE. V lost 4 bases to trimming and J lost 3 bases, with 10 bases between them. This CDR3 comprises 14 residues. The CDR3: CASSRGEYTGELFF. The DNA of the CDR3 is TGTGCCAGCAGCCGAGGGGAGTACACCGGGGAGCTGTTTTTT.

With regard to this clonotype: One end of the junction is discordant with germline, which a read error may explain. The chain is built from TRBV29-1 and TRBJ2-3; D possibly corresponds to TRBD1 (6 bases). The CDR3 is 15 amino acids. CDR1 SQVTM and CDR2 ANQGSEA come from the germline V gene. The CDR3 sequence: CNVEHQGRRTDTQYF. The CDR3 DNA reads TGCAACGTTGAACATCAGGGGCGGCGGACAGATACGCAGTATTTT.

Written as DNA, the CDR3 is TGTGCCAGCAGCCAAACTGCGCTAAGCGACTATGGCTACACCTTC. It is translated as CASSQTALSDYGYTF. V and J are TRBV3-1 and TRBJ1-2; no reliable D call. V dropped 2 bases and J dropped 3 bases, with 13 bases sitting between them. Per germline, CDR1 LGHDT and CDR2 YNNKEL (reference sequence). There are 15 residues in the CDR3.